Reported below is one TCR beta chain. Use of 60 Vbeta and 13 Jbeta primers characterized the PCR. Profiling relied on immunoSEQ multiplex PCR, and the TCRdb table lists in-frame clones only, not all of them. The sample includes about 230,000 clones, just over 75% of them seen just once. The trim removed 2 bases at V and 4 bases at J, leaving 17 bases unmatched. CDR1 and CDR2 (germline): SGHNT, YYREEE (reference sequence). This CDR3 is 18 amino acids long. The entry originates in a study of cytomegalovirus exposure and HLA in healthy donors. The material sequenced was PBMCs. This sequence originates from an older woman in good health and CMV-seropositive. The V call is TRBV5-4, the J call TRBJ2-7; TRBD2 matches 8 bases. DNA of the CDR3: TGTGCCAGCAGCTTTACGGGAGGGGTTCCCTTGCTAACTTACGAGCAGTACTTC. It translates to CASSFTGGVPLLTYEQYF.